This T cell receptor (beta chain) was documented in a study of shared clonotypes between healthy human individuals. Looking at the study overall: Each donor's CD4 naive and CD4 memory cells filled three plates apiece, CD8 naive two, and CD8 memory one. Study outcomes and limitations: When naive CD4 clonotypes were compared across four donors, 4% to 6.5% were shared.

Comment on this clone: Its target is not known.

Trimming left V 4 bases short and J 2 bases short, with 11 bases between. There are 14 residues in the CDR3. CDR1 is MNHNS, CDR2 SASEGT, per germline. The naive CD8 population came from CD45RO-negative cells selected for CCR7, without terminally differentiated effector memory CD45RA+ cells. Evenly divided among several immunoSEQ plates was the genomic DNA of each subset. Sequencing was performed with immunoSEQ multiplex PCR; in TCRdb, only in-frame clones are kept and a portion is missing. The table has about 2.1 million clones, roughly 95% seen once. The sequence was obtained from a young man in good health. Some clones in this sample may be carry-over from other donors' samples. The chain links TRBV6-1 to TRBJ1-1, with TRBD1 as a possible D gene (5 bases). Sequenced sample: naive CD8+ T cells from PBMCs. The CDR3 spells CASSVGTANTEAFF. DNA of the CDR3: TGTGCCAGCAGTGTTGGGACGGCTAACACTGAAGCTTTCTTT.